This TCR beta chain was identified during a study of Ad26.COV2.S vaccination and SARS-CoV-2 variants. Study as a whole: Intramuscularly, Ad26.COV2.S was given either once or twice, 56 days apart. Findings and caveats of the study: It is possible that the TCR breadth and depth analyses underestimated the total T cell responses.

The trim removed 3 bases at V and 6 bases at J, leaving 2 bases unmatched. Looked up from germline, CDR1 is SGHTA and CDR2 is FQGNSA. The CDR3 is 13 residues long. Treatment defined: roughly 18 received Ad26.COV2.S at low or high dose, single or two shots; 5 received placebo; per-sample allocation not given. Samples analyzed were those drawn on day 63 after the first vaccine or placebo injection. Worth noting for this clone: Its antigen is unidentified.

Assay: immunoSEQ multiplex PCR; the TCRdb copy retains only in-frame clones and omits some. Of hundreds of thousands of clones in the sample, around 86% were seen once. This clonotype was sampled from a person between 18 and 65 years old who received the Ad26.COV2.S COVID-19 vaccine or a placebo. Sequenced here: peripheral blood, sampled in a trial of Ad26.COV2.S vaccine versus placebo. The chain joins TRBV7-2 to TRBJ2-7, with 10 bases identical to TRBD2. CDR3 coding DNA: TGTGCCAGCAGCTTCACTAGCGGGGTCGAGCAGTACTTC. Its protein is CASSFTSGVEQYF.